The next 10 T cell receptor beta chains were all read from a single sample in a study of CD8+ T cells in alopecia areata. As the sequencing template, cDNA was produced by extracting RNA and reverse transcribing it. Measured with immunoSEQ multiplex PCR; TCRdb has only the in-frame clones, and not every one. Among 200,000 or so clones listed, more than 45% were seen once. Documented treatment: oral pan-JAK inhibitor, 5-10 mg twice daily. The input for sequencing was CD4+ T cells sorted from blood, taken at week 24, from a patient treated with tofacitinib. The receptor set was obtained from a human donor with alopecia areata.

The chain is built from TRBV5-4 and TRBJ2-7; either TRBD1 or TRBD2 may supply D (5 bases each). Trimming removed 1 base from V and 3 bases from J, with 8 bases in between. This CDR3 region has 13 residues. CDR1 is SGHNT, CDR2 YYREEE, per germline (reference sequence). CDR3 nucleotides: TGTGCCAGCAGCTTGTTTGGGGGCTACGAGCAGTACTTC. Translating gives CASSLFGGYEQYF.

With regard to this clone: Germline and junction disagree at one end, which may indicate a read error. This chain joins TRBV2 and TRBJ1-1; D uncertain. CDR3 length equals 14 residues. From germline, CDR1 is SNHLY and CDR2 FYNNEI. CDR3 DNA sequence: TGTGCCAGCAGGGGTGACCCCCGGAACGCTGAAGCTTTCTTT. Protein: CASRGDPRNAEAFF.

The chain couples TRBV2 to TRBJ2-3; D gene ambiguous. This CDR3 region has 11 residues. The germline V and J ends were trimmed by 5 bases and 1 base, with 1 base remaining between them. Germline-derived CDR1 and CDR2 are SNHLY and FYNNEI. The CDR3 DNA is TGTGCCAGCAGTCGCACAGATACGCAGTATTTT. It specifies CASSRTDTQYF. The full variable domain, completed using reference TRBV2 and TRBJ2-3, is EPEVTQTPSHQVTQMGQEVILRCVPISNHLYFYWYRQILGQKVEFLVSFYNNEISEKSEIFDDQFSVERPDGSNFTLKIRSTKLEDSAMYFCASSRTDTQYFGPGTRLTVL.

This clone has a handful of counts. The chain links TRBV5-1 to TRBJ2-7, with 8 nucleotides matching TRBD2. CDR1 and CDR2 from the germline V gene are SGHRS and YFSETQ. The junction had 8 bases not matched to a gene; V was cut back by 4 bases and J by 5 bases. This CDR3 region has 14 residues. The CDR3 DNA reads TGCGCCAGCAGCCAAGAGCGGGAGACGGACGAGCAGTACTTC. This gives the protein CASSQERETDEQYF.

The chain recombines TRBV25-1 with TRBJ1-2; D is ambiguous. The V and J ends lost 4 bases and 8 bases respectively, with 11 bases between them. Germline-derived CDR1 and CDR2 are MGHDK and SYGVNS. CDR3 length: 12 residues. The CDR3 region is CASSGYSEGYTF. The CDR3 DNA sequence: TGTGCCAGCAGTGGATATTCGGAGGGCTACACCTTC.

The chain couples TRBV5-6 to TRBJ2-7, with D possibly matching TRBD1 (5 bases). The CDR3 totals 14 residues. V gave up 2 bases and J gave up 5 bases, with 14 bases separating them. Germline V gives CDR1 SGHDT, CDR2 YYEEEE. The CDR3 protein is CASSFDPRRDEQYF. In nucleotides, the CDR3 is TGTGCCAGCAGCTTCGACCCTCGCAGGGACGAGCAGTACTTC.

The chain employs TRBV7-2 and TRBJ2-1, with 12 bases lining up with TRBD2. CDR3 length equals 15 residues. Germline values: CDR1 SGHTA, CDR2 FQGNSA. Trimming cost V 5 bases and J 8 bases; bases outside gene matches: 7. The CDR3 loop is CASSLSSGRAHEQFF. In DNA form, the CDR3 reads TGTGCCAGCAGCCTCTCTAGCGGGAGGGCCCATGAGCAGTTCTTC.

The chain is built from TRBV15 and TRBJ1-5; weak D call: TRBD1 (5 bases). V was pared by 5 bases and J by 5 bases, with 16 bases between. The CDR3 loop spans 15 amino acids. The germline V gene has CDR1 LNHNV and CDR2 YYDKDF (reference sequence). The CDR3 DNA follows: TGTGCCACCAGCCGCTCAACAAGGGGCCATCAGCCCCAGCATTTT. It codes for CATSRSTRGHQPQHF.

The chain has TRBV9 and TRBJ1-5; D ambiguous. The CDR3 covers 13 residues. Germline-derived CDR1 and CDR2 are SGDLS and YYNGEE. V was pared by 1 base and J by 7 bases, with 9 bases between. In DNA form, the CDR3 reads TGTGCCAGCAGCGTAAGCGTGGGGCAGCCCCAGCATTTT. Protein: CASSVSVGQPQHF. The whole variable domain, filled in from reference TRBV9 and TRBJ1-5, reads DSGVTQTPKHLITATGQRVTLRCSPRSGDLSVYWYQQSLDQGLQFLIQYYNGEERAKGNILERFSAQQFPDLHSELNLSSLELGDSALYFCASSVSVGQPQHFGDGTRLSIL.

V and J are TRBV5-4 and TRBJ1-2; D remains ambiguous. With 0 bases removed from V and 5 bases from J, the gap between germline ends came to 5 bases. CDR1 is SGHNT and CDR2 is YYREEE in the germline V gene (reference sequence). This CDR3 comprises 12 residues. This chain's CDR3 is CASSLDTYGYTF. The CDR3 nucleotides are TGTGCCAGCAGCTTGGATACTTATGGCTACACCTTC.